This TCR beta chain was profiled in a study of T cell responses to AZD1222 COVID-19 vaccine. Whole-study results and caveats: After two AZD1222 doses, spike-specific TCR breadth and depth rose versus day 0. Just a handful of AZD1222 recipients tested seropositive at baseline. Regions 160-218 and 743-854 dominated among vaccine-associated CD4 TCRs spanning spike. White British donors predominated, females outnumbered males, and clonal diversity was possibly underestimated.

The method was immunoSEQ multiplex PCR; TCRdb's version includes in-frame clones alone and lacks a portion of them. The sample records 200,000 to 250,000 clones, 85% to 95% being singletons. Germline V lookup: CDR1 SGHAT, CDR2 FQNNGV. The CDR3 sequence is 14 residues long. V was pared by 3 bases and J by 5 bases, with 5 bases of the junction left unmatched. Details on this clone: Its matching antigen is unknown.

The material was peripheral blood, obtained on day 0 of MenACWY control vaccination. The TCR comes from an adult in good health. The genes are TRBV11-2 and TRBJ2-7, with 9 bases lining up with TRBD1. Written as DNA, the CDR3 is TGTGCCAGCAGCTTCCCGGGACAGGGCAACGAGCAGTACTTC. Protein sequence: CASSFPGQGNEQYF.